This T cell receptor beta chain is from a study of human thymus T cells. General study points: V and J genes seemed to be used with bias in thymic and blood repertoires.

Germline lookup yields CDR1 GTSNPN and CDR2 SVGIG (reference sequence). The V and J ends lost 7 bases and 0 bases, in that order; junction bases with no gene match: 5. The CDR3 extends over 13 amino acids. TCRdb's copy holds only in-frame clones and misses some; the assay was immunoSEQ multiplex PCR. The top ten hold about 0.13% of the sample, which has tens of thousands of clones, over 85% seen once. Turning to this clone: What it recognizes is unknown.

The sequencing sample was made of blood. The TCR comes from a boy younger than two with a congenital heart defect but otherwise immunologically healthy. V gene TRBV30 combines with J gene TRBJ1-2, with 7 bases fitting TRBD1. CDR3 region: CAFQGVANYGYTF. CDR3 DNA: TGTGCCTTCCAGGGGGTTGCTAACTATGGCTACACCTTC.